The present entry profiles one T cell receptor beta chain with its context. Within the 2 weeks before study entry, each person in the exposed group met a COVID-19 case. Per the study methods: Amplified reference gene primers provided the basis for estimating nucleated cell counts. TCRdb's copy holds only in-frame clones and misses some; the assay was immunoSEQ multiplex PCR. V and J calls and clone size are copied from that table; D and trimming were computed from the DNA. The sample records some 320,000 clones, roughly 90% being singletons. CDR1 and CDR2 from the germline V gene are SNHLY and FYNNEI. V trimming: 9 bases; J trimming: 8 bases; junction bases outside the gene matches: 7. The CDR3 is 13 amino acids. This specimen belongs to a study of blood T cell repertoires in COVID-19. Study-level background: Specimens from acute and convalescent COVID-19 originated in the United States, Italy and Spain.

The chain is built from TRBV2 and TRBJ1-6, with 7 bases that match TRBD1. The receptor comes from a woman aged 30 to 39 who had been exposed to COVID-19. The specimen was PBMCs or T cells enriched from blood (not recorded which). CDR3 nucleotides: TGTGCCAGTGAGGGGGCCGCCGATTCACCCCTCCACTTT. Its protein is CASEGAADSPLHF.